These 24 T cell receptor beta chains were all obtained from the same sample, sequenced in a study of blood T cell repertoires in COVID-19. Clones were sequenced by immunoSEQ multiplex PCR, and TCRdb holds only the in-frame ones, with some missing. The profile shows 200,000 to 300,000 clones, approximately 80% of them singletons. The specimen sequenced was peripheral blood. These receptors came from a young man who had recovered from COVID-19.

The chain couples TRBV5-1 to TRBJ2-3; the match to TRBD2 covers 9 bases. The CDR3 length is 16 residues. Germline loops: CDR1 SGHRS, CDR2 YFSETQ. Trimming at V came to 1 base and at J to 2 bases, leaving 5 bases not matched to a gene. The CDR3, as DNA: TGCGCCAGCAGCTTGTCCCTAGCGGGGACCACAGATACGCAGTATTTT. This sequence encodes CASSLSLAGTTDTQYF. Variable domain in full (rest from reference TRBV5-1 and TRBJ2-3): KAGVTQTPRYLIKTRGQQVTLSCSPISGHRSVSWYQQTPGQGLQFLFEYFSETQRNKGNFPGRFSGRQFSNSRSEMNVSTLELGDSALYLCASSLSLAGTTDTQYFGPGTRLTVL.

V gene TRBV18 combines with J gene TRBJ1-2; perhaps TRBD1 as D (6 bases). Trimming took 1 base from V and 2 from J, leaving 11 bases between them. The CDR3 loop spans 15 amino acids. Germline V lookup: CDR1 KGHSH, CDR2 LQKENI. CDR3 sequence: CASSPQRDTNYGYTF. CDR3 coding DNA: TGTGCCAGCTCACCACAACGGGACACAAACTATGGCTACACCTTC.

This rearrangement joins TRBV7-9 to TRBJ2-3, with 13 bases lining up with TRBD2. V lost 5 bases, J lost 3 bases, and 2 bases stayed unmatched. The CDR3 covers 15 residues. The germline CDR1 and CDR2 sequences are SEHNR and FQNEAQ (reference sequence). The CDR3 DNA reads TGTGCCAGCAGCCGGACTAGCGGGAGAACAGATACGCAGTATTTT. Translating gives CASSRTSGRTDTQYF.

This rearrangement joins TRBV2 to TRBJ2-3, with 11 bases lining up with TRBD2. The junction had 4 bases not matched to a gene; V was cut back by 11 bases and J by 3 bases. Germline assignment: CDR1 SNHLY and CDR2 FYNNEI. CDR3 length: 13 amino acids. The CDR3 is CACPSGGTDTQYF. CDR3 nucleotides: TGTGCCTGTCCTAGCGGGGGGACAGATACGCAGTATTTT.

CDR3 sequence reads: CASSERQGATEAFF. The CDR3 DNA sequence: TGTGCCAGCAGTGAACGGCAGGGGGCGACTGAAGCTTTCTTT. The gene calls are TRBV2 and TRBJ1-1; 8 nucleotides agree with TRBD1. CDR3 length equals 14 residues. J gave up 5 bases and V 2 bases, and 4 bases lay outside the gene matches. Germline V lookup: CDR1 SNHLY, CDR2 FYNNEI.

The CDR3 DNA is TGTGCCAGTAGTTCGACGACAGGGAGCCGCGGCTACACCTTC. Translation: CASSSTTGSRGYTF. The rearrangement joins TRBV19 to TRBJ1-2; 7 nucleotides agree with TRBD1. The germline V gene encodes CDR1 LNHDA and CDR2 SQIVND (reference sequence). After removal of 5 bases from V and 8 bases from J, the junction contained 11 bases not matched to a gene. This CDR3 spans 14 amino acids.

V usage is TRBV4-1 and J usage is TRBJ2-3, with TRBD1 matching over 8 bases. This CDR3 comprises 16 residues. Germline trimming cut 1 base from V and 8 bases from J; bases unmatched to any gene: 11. Per the germline V gene, CDR1 is MGHRA and CDR2 is YSYEKL. DNA for the CDR3: TGCGCCAGCAGCCAAGTTCTGGACAGGGACTTTGGTACGCAGTATTTT. This codes for CASSQVLDRDFGTQYF.

CDR3 protein: CASSRTDRDTEAFF. DNA of the CDR3: TGTGCCAGCTCACGGACCGACAGGGACACTGAAGCTTTCTTT. The chain couples TRBV18 to TRBJ1-1; 7 bases match TRBD1. The CDR3 is made up of 14 amino acids. Germline loops: CDR1 KGHSH, CDR2 LQKENI. The J segment lost 3 bases and the V segment lost 4 bases, leaving 5 bases of the junction unmatched.

This rearrangement joins TRBV6-2 or TRBV6-3 to TRBJ1-2, with D unresolved. Deletions cut 6 bases from V and 3 bases from J, with 11 bases between. CDR1 is MNHEY and CDR2 is SVGEGT in the germline V gene. The CDR3 totals 13 residues. The DNA of the CDR3 is TGTGCCAGCAGCAGGACTGAAGACTATGGCTACACCTTC. Amino acids: CASSRTEDYGYTF.

This rearrangement joins TRBV27 to TRBJ1-2; D unresolved. Germline CDR1 reads MNHEY; CDR2 reads SMNVEV (reference sequence). The CDR3 length is 16 residues. The V and J ends lost 2 bases and 4 bases respectively, with 17 bases between them. The CDR3 here is CASSLSGGVVPYGYTF. CDR3 in DNA: TGTGCCAGCAGTTTAAGTGGAGGCGTCGTCCCCTATGGCTACACCTTC.

V usage is TRBV6-8 and J usage is TRBJ2-5; tentative D call: TRBD2 (5 bases). The CDR3 extends over 13 amino acids. Germline-derived CDR1 and CDR2 are MNHGY and SAAAGT. Trimming cost V 4 bases and J 1 base, with 7 bases left between them. As DNA, the CDR3 is TGTGCCAGCAGTTGGACTTCCCAAGAGACCCAGTACTTC. As protein: CASSWTSQETQYF.

The gene calls are TRBV28 and TRBJ2-5, with TRBD2 as a possible D gene (7 bases). V lost 7 bases and J lost 4, with 19 bases in between. The CDR3 is made up of 15 amino acids. Germline V CDR1 and CDR2: MDHEN, SYDVKM. The CDR3 region is CASTVGGALPETQYF. In DNA, the CDR3 is TGTGCCAGCACCGTGGGGGGGGCGCTTCCAGAGACCCAGTACTTC.

The V and J genes are TRBV2 and TRBJ1-4; 7 nucleotides line up with TRBD1. Looked up from germline, CDR1 is SNHLY and CDR2 is FYNNEI. CDR3 length: 15 amino acids. Trimming took 7 bases from V and 8 from J; bases not matched to a gene: 13. The DNA of the CDR3 is TGTGCCAGCAAGTTACAGGGGCAGGCAGGCGAAAAACTGTTTTTT. Protein product: CASKLQGQAGEKLFF.

The chain uses TRBV19 and TRBJ1-2, with 7 bases that match TRBD1. The CDR3 spans 13 residues. Germline V gene data show CDR1 as LNHDA and CDR2 as SQIVND (reference sequence). V shed 4 bases, J shed 8 bases, and the junction held 7 bases outside the gene matches. The CDR3 reads CASSRDSGRGYTF. CDR3 nucleotides: TGTGCCAGTAGTAGGGACAGCGGAAGAGGCTACACCTTC.

This chain joins TRBV27 and TRBJ1-1, with 8 positions matching TRBD1. The V gene's germline CDR1 is MNHEY and CDR2 SMNVEV (reference sequence). The CDR3 contains 15 residues. Trimming cost V 2 bases and J 2 bases; bases outside gene matches: 4. This CDR3 is CASSLPDRVNTEAFF. The CDR3 DNA follows: TGTGCCAGCAGTTTACCGGACAGGGTTAACACTGAAGCTTTCTTT.

The J gene is TRBJ1-1, the V gene TRBV19; perhaps TRBD1 as D (6 bases). Germline CDR1 LNHDA, CDR2 SQIVND (reference sequence). The CDR3 covers 14 residues. V shed 3 bases and J shed 6 bases, with 14 bases lying between them. The CDR3, as DNA: TGTGCCAGTAGTATTGGGGGCCTGTCGGCTGAAGCTTTCTTT. It encodes CASSIGGLSAEAFF.

This clone has just a few counts. The chain is built from TRBV5-1 and TRBJ2-2; D is unresolved. The V gene's germline CDR1 is SGHRS and CDR2 YFSETQ. The germline V and J ends were trimmed by 0 bases and 3 bases, with 6 bases remaining between them. The CDR3 loop spans 14 amino acids. In DNA, the CDR3 is TGCGCCAGCAGCTTGGTCCCCGACACCGGGGAGCTGTTTTTT. This gives the protein CASSLVPDTGELFF.

The V gene is TRBV2, the J gene TRBJ2-7; no clear D gene. Trimming removed 3 bases at V and 0 bases at J, with 9 bases between. CDR3 length: 14 amino acids. Germline CDR1 SNHLY, CDR2 FYNNEI. CDR3 amino acids: CASSERISSYEQYF. Here the CDR3 DNA reads TGTGCCAGCAGTGAGCGTATTAGCTCCTACGAGCAGTACTTC.

The chain couples TRBV28 to TRBJ1-3; no reliable D call. CDR3 size: 14 residues. CDR1 is MDHEN and CDR2 is SYDVKM in the germline V gene. V lost 4 bases and J lost 0, with 7 bases in between. Here the CDR3 reads CASSSSGSGNTIYF. CDR3 DNA sequence: TGTGCCAGCAGTTCGTCAGGCTCTGGAAACACCATATATTTT.

This clone was seen a single time. V and J are TRBV6-1 and TRBJ2-2, with D uncertain. Between the trimmed V and J ends, which lost 1 base and 0 bases, there was a span of 3 bases. Germline V gene sequence: CDR1 MNHNS, CDR2 SASEGT. The CDR3 length is 14 residues. CDR3 in amino acids: CASSEGANTGELFF. CDR3 DNA sequence: TGTGCCAGCAGTGAAGGAGCGAACACCGGGGAGCTGTTTTTT.

The chain has TRBV3-1 (or the pseudogene TRBV3-2) and TRBJ2-6; D not certain. This CDR3 is built from 17 residues. Trimming cost V 0 bases and J 0 bases, with 9 bases left between them. The germline V gene encodes CDR1 LGHDT and CDR2 YNNKEL (reference sequence). CDR3 loop: CASSQDGDGSGANVLTF. The CDR3, as DNA: TGTGCCAGCAGCCAAGATGGAGACGGCTCTGGGGCCAACGTCCTGACTTTC.

The chain couples TRBV10-3 to TRBJ1-2; perhaps TRBD1 as D (5 bases). Per the germline V gene, CDR1 is ENHRY and CDR2 is SYGVKD. V was cut by 0 bases and J by 1 base, with 6 bases left in between. This CDR3 comprises 14 residues. CDR3 residues: CAISESGVNYGYTF. CDR3 bases: TGTGCCATCAGTGAGTCAGGGGTTAACTATGGCTACACCTTC.

V and J are TRBV2 and TRBJ2-2; D not certain. The CDR3 spans 13 residues. V was trimmed by 3 bases and J by 4 bases, leaving 6 bases between them. Germline V gives CDR1 SNHLY, CDR2 FYNNEI. CDR3 amino acids: CASSDRITGELFF. In DNA, the CDR3 is TGTGCCAGCAGTGACAGAATCACCGGGGAGCTGTTTTTT.

This chain uses TRBV19 with TRBJ2-2; D is possibly TRBD2 (6 bases). V dropped 3 bases and J dropped 2 bases, with 10 bases sitting between them. The germline V gene encodes CDR1 LNHDA and CDR2 SQIVND (reference sequence). The CDR3 loop spans 15 amino acids. This CDR3 is CASSIRGANTGELFF. In nucleotides, the CDR3 is TGTGCCAGTAGTATCCGCGGGGCAAACACCGGGGAGCTGTTTTTT. Full variable domain (missing parts from reference TRBV19 and TRBJ2-2): DGGITQSPKYLFRKEGQNVTLSCEQNLNHDAMYWYRQDPGQGLRLIYYSQIVNDFQKGDIAEGYSVSREKKESFPLTVTSAQKNPTAFYLCASSIRGANTGELFFGEGSRLTVL.